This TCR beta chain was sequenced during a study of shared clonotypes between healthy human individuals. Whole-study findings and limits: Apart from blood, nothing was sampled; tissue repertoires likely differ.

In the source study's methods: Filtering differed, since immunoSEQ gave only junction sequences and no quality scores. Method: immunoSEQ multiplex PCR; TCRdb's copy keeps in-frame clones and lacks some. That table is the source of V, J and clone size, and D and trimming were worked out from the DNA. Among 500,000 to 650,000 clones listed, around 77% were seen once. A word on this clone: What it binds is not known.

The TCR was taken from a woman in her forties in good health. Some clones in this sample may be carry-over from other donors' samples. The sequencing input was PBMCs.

The CDR3 region is CASSPRDTNYSNQPQHF. Written as DNA, the CDR3 is TGTGCCAGTAGTCCACGGGACACTAACTATAGCAATCAGCCCCAGCATTTT. This chain links TRBV19 with TRBJ1-5; D possibly corresponds to TRBD1 (6 bases). With 5 bases removed from V and 0 bases from J, the gap between germline ends came to 17 bases. Germline V lookup: CDR1 LNHDA, CDR2 SQIVND (reference sequence). The CDR3 length is 17 residues. The variable domain in full, with the rest retrieved from reference TRBV19 and TRBJ1-5, is DGGITQSPKYLFRKEGQNVTLSCEQNLNHDAMYWYRQDPGQGLRLIYYSQIVNDFQKGDIAEGYSVSREKKESFPLTVTSAQKNPTAFYLCASSPRDTNYSNQPQHFGDGTRLSIL.